This T cell receptor (beta chain) is drawn from a study of T cell repertoires in cytomegalovirus infection. Study-wide background: Indications of both CMV infection and matching HLA type were provided by public TCR beta signatures. Findings and caveats of the study: Cumulative public TCR beta family frequency identified CMV carriers with the relevant HLA.

The CDR3 has 15 residues. V shed 1 base, J shed 5 bases, and the junction held 7 bases outside the gene matches. Germline V gene sequence: CDR1 SEHNR, CDR2 FQNEAQ (reference sequence). This clonotype was picked up a small number of times. Its antigen is currently unknown. TCRdb reprocessed the reads with MiXCR, giving one entry per CDR3 protein. The repertoire holds about 700,000 distinct CDR3 sequences, with around 31% as singletons. The chain combines TRBV7-9 with TRBJ2-5; 7 bases align to TRBD1. This sample comprised cultured PBMCs, obtained from culture after CMV antigen stimulation. This TCR derives from a human donor in good health (CMV status not recorded). Some clones in this sample may be carry-over from other donors' samples. This CDR3 is CASSLGGTVRETQYF. CDR3 bases: TGTGCCAGCAGCTTAGGGGGGACAGTCCGGGAGACCCAGTACTTC.